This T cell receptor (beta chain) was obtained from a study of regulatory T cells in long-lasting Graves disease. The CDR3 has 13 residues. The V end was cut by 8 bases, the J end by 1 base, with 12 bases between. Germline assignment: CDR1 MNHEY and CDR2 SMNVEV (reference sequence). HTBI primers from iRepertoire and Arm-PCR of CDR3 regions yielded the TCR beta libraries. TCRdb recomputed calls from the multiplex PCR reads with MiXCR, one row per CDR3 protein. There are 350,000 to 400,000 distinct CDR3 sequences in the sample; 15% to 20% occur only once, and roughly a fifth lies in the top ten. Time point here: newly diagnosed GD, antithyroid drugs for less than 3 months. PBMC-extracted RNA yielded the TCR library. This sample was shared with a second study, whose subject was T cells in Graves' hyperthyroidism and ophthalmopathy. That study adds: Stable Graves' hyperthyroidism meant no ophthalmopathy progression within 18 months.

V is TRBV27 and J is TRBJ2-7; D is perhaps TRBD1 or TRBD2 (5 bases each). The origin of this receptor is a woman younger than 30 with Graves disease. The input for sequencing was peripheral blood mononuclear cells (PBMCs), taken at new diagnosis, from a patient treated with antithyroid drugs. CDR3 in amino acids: CASARDASYEQYF. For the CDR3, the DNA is TGTGCCAGCGCCCGGGACGCTTCCTACGAGCAGTACTTC.